The clone carrying this TCR beta chain was counted between two and nine times. Antigen: not known. Germline V lookup: CDR1 SGHRS, CDR2 YFSETQ. J lost 5 bases, V lost 4 bases, and 11 bases had no gene match. This CDR3 is 16 amino acids long. The data were obtained in a study of regulatory T cells in long-lasting Graves disease. The overall study: Over 5 years of antithyroid drugs plus positive TSH receptor antibodies defined persistent Graves' disease.

Assembly of TCR beta libraries relied on iRepertoire HTBI primers together with Arm-PCR of CDR3 regions. Original methodology: Across all samples, roughly 62 TRBV segments and 15 or so TRBJ segments were identified. In TCRdb, the multiplex PCR reads were re-called with MiXCR into one record per CDR3 protein. The V and J calls and clone size come from TCRdb's table, not from the authors' own analysis. Among 350,000 to 500,000 distinct CDR3 sequences, approximately 22% were seen once, and the ten largest hold 14%. General study findings and limits: There was favoring of TRBV28, TRBJ1-2 and TRBJ2-5 in persistent disease. TCR diversity was lower in persistent Graves' patients than in newly diagnosed ones.

This sample's time point: persistent/refractory GD, antithyroid drugs over 5 years with positive TRAb. Extracted RNA from PBMCs served as the source of the TCR library. This sample comprised peripheral blood mononuclear cells (PBMCs), obtained when the disease was refractory, from a patient treated with antithyroid drugs. The rearrangement joins TRBV5-1 to TRBJ2-5; 10 bases match TRBD1. This TCR was sampled from a female donor with Graves disease. The CDR3 loop reads CASSVGTGAVGETQYF. DNA of the CDR3: TGCGCCAGCAGCGTCGGGACAGGGGCCGTAGGTGAGACCCAGTACTTC.